A selection of T cell receptor beta chains follows, all from one sample in a study of cytomegalovirus exposure and HLA in healthy donors. Sequencing used immunoSEQ multiplex PCR; TCRdb keeps in-frame clones, though not all of them. The table shows about 64,000 clones, with roughly 73% occurring only once. Sequenced input: PBMCs. The receptors were gathered from a male donor in good health and CMV-seropositive. CDR3s leave out the opening cysteine and the closing phenylalanine or tryptophan. D genes are given only for firm matches. For some rows the clone size is stated as once, few or many, or as a class when expanded; others skip it.

CDR3aa: ATLDRGLNQPQH
abundance: few
v_gene: TRBV6-1
d_gene: TRBD1

CDR3aa: ASSPMSEQF
abundance: .
v_gene: TRBV18
d_gene: .

CDR3aa: ASSSILTVQGQPQH
abundance: .
v_gene: TRBV28
d_gene: .

CDR3aa: ASSVGSGGTDTQY
abundance: .
v_gene: TRBV9
d_gene: TRBD2

CDR3aa: ASSVDGGFGTDTQY
abundance: .
v_gene: TRBV9
d_gene: .

CDR3aa: ASSLDTWRGYT
abundance: .
v_gene: TRBV5-1
d_gene: .

CDR3aa: ASSSGQGGTEAF
abundance: .
v_gene: TRBV5-1
d_gene: TRBD1

CDR3aa: ASSLGSPGSAQY
abundance: .
v_gene: TRBV5-1
d_gene: .

CDR3aa: ASSLLGGGESPLH
abundance: few
v_gene: TRBV27
d_gene: TRBD1

CDR3aa: ASMTGGEEGYT
abundance: .
v_gene: TRBV2
d_gene: TRBD1

CDR3aa: ASRMERGGQETQY
abundance: .
v_gene: TRBV5-1
d_gene: TRBD2

CDR3aa: AWISPVQNMNTEAF
abundance: few
v_gene: TRBV30
d_gene: .

CDR3aa: ASSPTGASTGELF
abundance: .
v_gene: TRBV18
d_gene: TRBD1

CDR3aa: ASSPGQGIATNEKLF
abundance: few
v_gene: TRBV4-3
d_gene: TRBD1

CDR3aa: ASSSTGGAPNEQF
abundance: .
v_gene: TRBV7-2
d_gene: TRBD1

CDR3aa: ASCGQGGTEAF
abundance: .
v_gene: TRBV18
d_gene: TRBD1

CDR3aa: ASSQDPGGYEQY
abundance: .
v_gene: TRBV4-1
d_gene: .

CDR3aa: ASRVIQSNTEAF
abundance: .
v_gene: TRBV2
d_gene: .

CDR3aa: ASSLRSAAYNEQF
abundance: .
v_gene: TRBV25-1
d_gene: .

CDR3aa: ASSQGPQGVGYGYT
abundance: .
v_gene: TRBV4-1
d_gene: .

CDR3aa: ASSPVGGGFNYGYT
abundance: .
v_gene: TRBV4-2
d_gene: .

CDR3aa: ASSQTGVDQPQH
abundance: .
v_gene: TRBV4-3
d_gene: TRBD1

CDR3aa: ASSRGQGNYEQY
abundance: .
v_gene: TRBV5-8
d_gene: TRBD1

CDR3aa: ASSLARGNTEAF
abundance: .
v_gene: TRBV5-4
d_gene: .

CDR3aa: ASSDRRGNWGGNQPQH
abundance: .
v_gene: TRBV10-2
d_gene: .

CDR3aa: ASSLDNRSNQPQH
abundance: .
v_gene: TRBV28
d_gene: .

CDR3aa: ASSPQSGLSLKQY
abundance: .
v_gene: TRBV6-5
d_gene: TRBD2

CDR3aa: ASSRLDRPPLH
abundance: .
v_gene: TRBV18
d_gene: .

CDR3aa: ASSVRDTEKY
abundance: .
v_gene: TRBV2
d_gene: .

CDR3aa: AWRLDSKSLKQY
abundance: .
v_gene: TRBV30
d_gene: .

CDR3aa: ASSSTGTLAGSPLH
abundance: .
v_gene: TRBV13
d_gene: .

CDR3aa: ASSPTRTSSYNEQF
abundance: .
v_gene: TRBV18
d_gene: .

CDR3aa: ASSKGLANEKLF
abundance: .
v_gene: TRBV19
d_gene: .

CDR3aa: ATSNDRGPYEQY
abundance: .
v_gene: TRBV15
d_gene: TRBD1

CDR3aa: ASSPPGLSKGGYGYT
abundance: .
v_gene: TRBV7-2
d_gene: .

CDR3aa: ASSFSSGTGNGNTIY
abundance: .
v_gene: TRBV7-6
d_gene: TRBD1

CDR3aa: AWSYEMNTEAF
abundance: .
v_gene: TRBV30
d_gene: .

CDR3aa: ASSYSGAYNQPQH
abundance: .
v_gene: TRBV6-6
d_gene: .

CDR3aa: ASSLSYSNQPQH
abundance: .
v_gene: TRBV27
d_gene: .

CDR3aa: ASSSTAGVSTYEQY
abundance: .
v_gene: TRBV11-2
d_gene: TRBD2

CDR3aa: ATSRGGASRNEQF
abundance: .
v_gene: TRBV15
d_gene: .

CDR3aa: ASSWGYGGNTEAF
abundance: few
v_gene: TRBV5-6
d_gene: .

CDR3aa: AWSVVGLRNTEAF
abundance: .
v_gene: TRBV30
d_gene: .

CDR3aa: ASSYASNEKLF
abundance: few
v_gene: TRBV6-5
d_gene: .

CDR3aa: ASSFLPATNEKLF
abundance: .
v_gene: TRBV27
d_gene: .

CDR3aa: ASSPRRQGDPAEKLF
abundance: .
v_gene: TRBV14
d_gene: TRBD1

CDR3aa: AWSRTPNTEAF
abundance: few
v_gene: TRBV30
d_gene: .

CDR3aa: ASSLQGILETQY
abundance: .
v_gene: TRBV5-6
d_gene: .

CDR3aa: ASSFTGRETQY
abundance: .
v_gene: TRBV7-2
d_gene: .